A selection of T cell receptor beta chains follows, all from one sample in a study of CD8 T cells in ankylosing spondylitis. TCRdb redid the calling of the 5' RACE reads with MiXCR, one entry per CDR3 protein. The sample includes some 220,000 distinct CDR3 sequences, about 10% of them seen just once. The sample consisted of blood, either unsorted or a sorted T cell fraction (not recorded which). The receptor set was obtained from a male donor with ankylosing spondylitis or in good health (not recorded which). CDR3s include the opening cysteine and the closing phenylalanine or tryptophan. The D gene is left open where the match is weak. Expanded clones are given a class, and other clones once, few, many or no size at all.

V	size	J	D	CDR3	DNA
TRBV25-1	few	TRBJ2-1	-	CASSEYSSANEQFF	TGTGCCAGCAGTGAATATAGTTCAGCCAATGAGCAGTTCTTC
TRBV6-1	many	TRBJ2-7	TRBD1	CASSGSQGAREQYF	TGTGCCAGCAGTGGATCACAGGGGGCGCGTGAGCAGTACTTC
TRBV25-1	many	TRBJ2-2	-	CASSESRGYTGELFF	TGTGCCAGCAGTGAATCCCGGGGGTACACCGGGGAGCTGTTTTTT
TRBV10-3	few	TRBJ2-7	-	CAISVAGDYEQYF	TGTGCCATCAGTGTCGCAGGGGACTACGAGCAGTACTTC
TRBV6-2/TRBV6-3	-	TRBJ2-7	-	CASKTSSYEQYF	TGTGCCAGCAAAACTAGCAGCTACGAGCAGTACTTC
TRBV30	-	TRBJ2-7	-	CAWSVLGSSYEQYF	TGTGCCTGGAGTGTACTAGGGAGCTCCTACGAGCAGTACTTC
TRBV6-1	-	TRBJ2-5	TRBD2	CASSLAGVTYQETQYF	TGTGCCAGCAGCCTGGCGGGGGTCACGTACCAAGAGACCCAGTACTTC
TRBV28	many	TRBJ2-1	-	CASSLSTYNEQFF	TGTGCCAGCAGTTTGTCTACCTACAATGAGCAGTTCTTC
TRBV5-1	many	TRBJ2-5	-	CASSLALGGRAETQYF	TGCGCCAGCAGCTTGGCCCTAGGCGGCAGAGCGGAGACCCAGTACTTC
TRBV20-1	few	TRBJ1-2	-	CSATTAGRGYTF	TGCAGTGCAACGACCGCGGGTAGGGGCTACACCTTC
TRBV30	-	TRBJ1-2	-	CAWSLGRAYGYGYTF	TGTGCCTGGAGTCTGGGTAGAGCTTATGGCTATGGCTACACCTTC
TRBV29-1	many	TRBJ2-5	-	CSTWGAVQETQYF	TGCAGCACATGGGGGGCAGTCCAAGAGACCCAGTACTTC
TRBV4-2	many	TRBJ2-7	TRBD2	CASSHTSGSYEQYF	TGTGCCAGCAGCCACACTAGCGGGAGCTACGAGCAGTACTTC
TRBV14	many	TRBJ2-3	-	CASSQERDRVADTQYF	TGTGCCAGCAGCCAAGAGCGGGATCGGGTGGCAGATACGCAGTATTTT
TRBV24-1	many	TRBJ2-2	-	CATSDAGAGDTGELFF	TGTGCCACCAGTGATGCGGGGGCGGGGGACACCGGGGAGCTGTTTTTT
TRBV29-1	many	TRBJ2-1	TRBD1	CSVGRQGIGNEQFF	TGCAGCGTTGGCCGACAGGGGATAGGCAATGAGCAGTTCTTC
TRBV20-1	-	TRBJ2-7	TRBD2	CSARSGGSSCEQYF	TGCAGTGCTCGAAGCGGGGGGAGCTCCTGCGAGCAGTACTTC
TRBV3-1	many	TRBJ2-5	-	CASSQEVQETQYF	TGTGCCAGCAGCCAAGAAGTACAAGAGACCCAGTACTTC
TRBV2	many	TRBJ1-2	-	CASGPPYGYTF	TGTGCCAGCGGCCCCCCCTATGGCTACACCTTC
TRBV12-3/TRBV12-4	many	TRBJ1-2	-	CASRPSPGAKGYTF	TGTGCCAGCAGGCCCTCTCCGGGGGCAAAGGGCTACACCTTC
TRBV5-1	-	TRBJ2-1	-	CASSTGPASSYNEQFF	TGCGCCAGCAGCACCGGACCCGCAAGCTCCTACAATGAGCAGTTCTTC
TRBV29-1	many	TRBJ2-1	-	CSVDGWGSYNEQFF	TGCAGCGTTGATGGGTGGGGCTCCTACAATGAGCAGTTCTTC
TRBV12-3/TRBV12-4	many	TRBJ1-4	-	CASSTWDRAEKLFF	TGTGCCAGCAGCACCTGGGACCGCGCTGAAAAACTGTTTTTT
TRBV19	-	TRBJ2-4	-	CASSRRQPLAKNIQYF	TGTGCCAGTAGTCGGAGACAGCCTCTAGCCAAAAACATTCAGTACTTC
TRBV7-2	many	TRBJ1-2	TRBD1	CASSLGTGQGYTF	TGTGCCAGCAGCTTAGGGACAGGGCAAGGCTACACCTTC
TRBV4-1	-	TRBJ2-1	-	CASSHPAQGFRQFF	TGCGCCAGCAGCCATCCTGCTCAAGGTTTCCGCCAGTTCTTC
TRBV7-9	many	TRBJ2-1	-	CASSLGGGIHEQFF	TGTGCCAGCAGCTTAGGAGGAGGTATCCATGAGCAGTTCTTC
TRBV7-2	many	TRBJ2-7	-	CASTQGGTYEQYF	TGTGCCAGCACCCAGGGGGGAACCTACGAGCAGTACTTC
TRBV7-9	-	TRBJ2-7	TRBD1	CASTFDRDRYEQYF	TGTGCCAGCACCTTCGACAGGGATCGCTACGAGCAGTACTTC
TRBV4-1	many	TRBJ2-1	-	CASSQDPKTGHSYNEQFF	TGCGCCAGCAGCCAAGATCCCAAAACAGGGCACTCCTACAATGAGCAGTTCTTC
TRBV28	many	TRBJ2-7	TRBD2	CASSLSSGVSHEQYF	TGTGCCAGCAGTTTATCAAGCGGGGTGAGCCACGAGCAGTACTTC
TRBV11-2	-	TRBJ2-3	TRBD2	CASSLQSGILAGTSTDTQYF	TGTGCCAGCAGCTTACAGTCGGGTATCTTAGCGGGGACTAGCACAGATACGCAGTATTTT
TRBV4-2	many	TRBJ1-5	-	CASSQVVYSNQPQHF	TGTGCCAGCAGCCAAGTAGTCTATAGCAATCAGCCCCAGCATTTT
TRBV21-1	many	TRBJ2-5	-	CASSKEGQGVQETQYF	TGTGCCAGCAGCAAAGAAGGGCAGGGGGTCCAAGAGACCCAGTACTTC
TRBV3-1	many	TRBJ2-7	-	CASSQDGEPPYEQYF	TGTGCCAGCAGCCAAGACGGTGAACCACCCTACGAGCAGTACTTC
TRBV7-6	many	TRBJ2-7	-	CASSLAGRDNSYEQYF	TGTGCCAGCAGCTTAGCGGGGAGGGACAATTCCTACGAGCAGTACTTC
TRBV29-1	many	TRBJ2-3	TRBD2	CSVPLAGGPTDTQYF	TGCAGCGTTCCACTAGCGGGAGGGCCTACAGATACGCAGTATTTT
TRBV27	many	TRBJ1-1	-	CASILRTGHTEAFF	TGTGCCAGCATCCTAAGAACGGGGCACACTGAAGCTTTCTTT
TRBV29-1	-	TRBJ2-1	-	CSARQFQSSYNEQFF	TGCAGCGCACGACAATTTCAGAGCTCCTACAATGAGCAGTTCTTC
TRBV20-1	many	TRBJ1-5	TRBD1	CSAARTGLNQPQHF	TGCAGTGCTGCCAGGACAGGACTCAATCAGCCCCAGCATTTT
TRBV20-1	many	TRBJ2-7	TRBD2	CSGAPTSGSYEQYF	TGCAGTGGAGCCCCTACTAGCGGGTCCTACGAGCAGTACTTC
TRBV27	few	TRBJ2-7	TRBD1	CASSFRGRWQQYF	TGTGCCAGCAGTTTCAGGGGGAGATGGCAGCAGTACTTC
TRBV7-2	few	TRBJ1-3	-	CASSLGGPGNTIYF	TGTGCCAGCAGCCTGGGAGGGCCTGGAAACACCATATATTTT
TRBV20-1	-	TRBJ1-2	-	CSARETAMGGYTF	TGCAGTGCTAGAGAGACAGCTATGGGTGGCTACACCTTC
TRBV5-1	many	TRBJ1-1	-	CASSPSGGNTEAFF	TGCGCCAGCAGCCCAAGTGGGGGCAACACTGAAGCTTTCTTT
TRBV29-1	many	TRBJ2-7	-	CSVEGQPGAEQYF	TGCAGCGTTGAAGGGCAGCCGGGGGCTGAGCAGTACTTC
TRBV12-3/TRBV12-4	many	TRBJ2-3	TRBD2	CASSPERGGGDTQYF	TGTGCCAGCAGTCCCGAGCGGGGGGGAGGAGATACGCAGTATTTT
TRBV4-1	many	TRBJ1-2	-	CASSPTVQAADYGYTF	TGCGCCAGCAGCCCCACCGTTCAGGCAGCGGACTATGGCTACACCTTC
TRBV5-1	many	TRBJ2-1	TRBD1	CASSLRQGAGNEQFF	TGCGCCAGCAGCTTGCGGCAGGGGGCGGGCAATGAGCAGTTCTTC
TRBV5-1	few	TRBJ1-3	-	CASSLEPGAGNTIYF	TGCGCCAGCAGCTTGGAACCAGGGGCTGGAAACACCATATATTTT
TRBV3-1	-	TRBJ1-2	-	CASSQWGGLHTF	TGTGCCAGCAGCCAATGGGGGGGTCTTCACACCTTC
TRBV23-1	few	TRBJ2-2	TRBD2	CASRLLLAGGTSGELFF	TGCGCCAGCAGGCTACTACTAGCGGGAGGAACGTCCGGGGAGCTGTTTTTT
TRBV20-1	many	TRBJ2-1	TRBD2	CSAGGGWGDDEQFF	TGCAGTGCTGGGGGGGGATGGGGCGACGATGAGCAGTTCTTC
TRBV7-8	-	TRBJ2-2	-	CASSLGLTHNTGELFF	TGTGCCAGCAGCTTAGGACTAACCCATAACACCGGGGAGCTGTTTTTT
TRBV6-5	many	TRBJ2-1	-	CASSYSRLDGYNEQFF	TGTGCCAGCAGTTACTCAAGGCTAGACGGCTACAATGAGCAGTTCTTC
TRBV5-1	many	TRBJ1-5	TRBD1	CASSQGVGSNQPQHF	TGCGCCAGCAGCCAGGGGGTGGGTAGCAATCAGCCCCAGCATTTT
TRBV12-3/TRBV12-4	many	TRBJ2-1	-	CASSPTFGPGYNEQFF	TGTGCCAGCAGTCCAACGTTTGGCCCTGGCTACAATGAGCAGTTCTTC
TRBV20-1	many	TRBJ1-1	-	CSARSPDTEAFF	TGCAGTGCTAGATCGCCGGACACTGAAGCTTTCTTT
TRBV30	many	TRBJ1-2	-	CAWSVRVEDGYTF	TGTGCCTGGAGTGTACGGGTGGAGGATGGCTACACCTTC